The 26 T cell receptor beta chains presented below share a single source sample, sequenced in a study of blood T cell repertoires in COVID-19. TCRdb's copy holds only in-frame clones and misses some; the assay was immunoSEQ multiplex PCR. The sample has 200,000 to 250,000 clones, around 91% seen once; the top ten hold about 15%. Material for sequencing was PBMCs or T cells enriched from blood (not recorded which). These receptors were taken from a man aged 30 to 45 who had been exposed to COVID-19.

This rearrangement joins TRBV12-3 or TRBV12-4 to TRBJ1-1; TRBD1 aligns across 8 bases. The CDR3 runs to 13 residues. The V and J ends lost 6 bases and 9 bases, in that order; junction bases with no gene match: 9. The chain's CDR3 is CASSSGGFPKAFF. The CDR3 DNA follows: TGTGCCAGCAGCTCAGGGGGCTTCCCGAAAGCTTTCTTT.

The chain is built from TRBV5-6 and TRBJ2-7, with D unresolved. This CDR3 contains 12 residues. The germline gives CDR1 SGHDT, CDR2 YYEEEE. Trimming pared 4 bases from V and 7 bases from J, leaving 12 bases between. The CDR3 DNA follows: TGTGCCAGCAGCCTGAGGTCCATGGAGCAGTACTTC. It yields the protein CASSLRSMEQYF.

The chain couples TRBV18 to TRBJ2-7; 7 nucleotides agree with TRBD1. This CDR3 comprises 13 residues. The V segment lost 5 bases and the J segment 5 bases; nucleotides outside the gene matches: 6. Germline assignment: CDR1 KGHSH and CDR2 LQKENI. The CDR3 DNA follows: TGTGCCAGCTCATCCTACAGGGGCCACGAGCAGTACTTC. It yields the protein CASSSYRGHEQYF.

This clone is a singleton in its sample. The chain is built from TRBV7-9 and TRBJ2-2, with TRBD2 matching 7 bases. The V gene end was trimmed by 5 bases and the J gene end by 0 bases; junction bases not matched to a gene: 3. Germline V gene sequence: CDR1 SEHNR, CDR2 FQNEAQ (reference sequence). The CDR3 runs 15 residues. The DNA for the CDR3 is TGTGCCAGCAGCCCAGGACTAGCGAACACCGGGGAGCTGTTTTTT. This codes for CASSPGLANTGELFF.

The chain combines TRBV9 with TRBJ1-6; tentative D call: TRBD1 (5 bases). CDR3 length: 16 residues. The germline V gene encodes CDR1 SGDLS and CDR2 YYNGEE. Trimming shortened V by 3 bases and J by 6 bases, and 16 bases separated the two germline ends. The CDR3 spells CASSARDGGSNSPLHF. The DNA for the CDR3 is TGTGCCAGCAGCGCCCGCGACGGGGGGAGTAATTCACCCCTCCACTTT.

J is TRBJ2-1 and V is TRBV5-4; 7 positions agree with TRBD2. The CDR3 has 15 amino acids. In germline, CDR1 is SGHNT, CDR2 YYREEE (reference sequence). The V segment lost 3 bases and the J segment 2 bases; nucleotides outside the gene matches: 5. In DNA form, the CDR3 reads TGTGCCAGCAGCTCAGGACTAGTTACCTACAATGAGCAGTTCTTC. Encoded protein: CASSSGLVTYNEQFF.

The sample holds a few counts of this clone. The gene calls are TRBV11-2 and TRBJ1-4, with D unclear. Germline loops: CDR1 SGHAT, CDR2 FQNNGV. The CDR3 totals 14 residues. V shed 1 base and J shed 7 bases, with 10 bases lying between them. The chain's CDR3 is CASSLAGLGEKLFF. CDR3 in DNA: TGTGCCAGCAGCTTAGCGGGATTGGGTGAAAAACTGTTTTTT.

This clone was detected only once. This chain joins TRBV6-2 or TRBV6-3 and TRBJ1-2, with a possible D match to TRBD1 (5 bases). The CDR3 sequence is 12 residues long. The V end was cut by 5 bases, the J end by 1 base, with 5 bases between. Per the germline V gene, CDR1 is MNHEY and CDR2 is SVGEGT. The DNA of the CDR3 is TGTGCCAGCAGTGACAGTAACTATGGCTACACCTTC. Its protein is CASSDSNYGYTF.

The chain is built from TRBV25-1 and TRBJ1-5, with a tentative D call TRBD1 (5 bases). Trimming took 6 bases from V and 3 from J, leaving 9 bases between them. CDR1 MGHDK and CDR2 SYGVNS come from the germline V gene. The length of the CDR3 is 13 residues. The CDR3 loop reads CASRGGNNQPQHF. Written as DNA, the CDR3 is TGTGCCAGCAGGGGGGGAAACAATCAGCCCCAGCATTTT.

The chain has TRBV11-2 and TRBJ2-2; TRBD2 is a possible D gene (6 bases). CDR3 size: 14 residues. In germline, CDR1 is SGHAT, CDR2 FQNNGV. Trimming removed 3 bases at V and 7 bases at J, with 12 bases between. CDR3 in amino acids: CASSLRGAYGELFF. The CDR3, as DNA: TGTGCCAGCAGCTTGCGGGGAGCCTACGGGGAGCTGTTTTTT.

The sample holds one count of this clone. Here the CDR3 reads CASSQPQEKGSGELFF. CDR3 bases: TGCGCCAGCAGCCAACCACAGGAGAAGGGCTCCGGGGAGCTGTTTTTT. The chain joins TRBV4-1 to TRBJ2-2; D is possibly TRBD1 (5 bases). The CDR3 is 16 residues long. Germline V gives CDR1 MGHRA, CDR2 YSYEKL. V dropped 2 bases and J dropped 6 bases, with 16 bases sitting between them.

This sequence joins TRBV7-2 and TRBJ2-3; 10 nucleotides match TRBD2. The CDR3 sequence is 17 residues long. With V trimmed by 4 bases and J by 4 bases, 11 bases remained unmatched. Germline CDR1 SGHTA, CDR2 FQGNSA. The CDR3 DNA follows: TGTGCCAGCAGCTCCCCGAGCGGGGGGGCCAAATCAGATACGCAGTATTTT. Translating it yields CASSSPSGGAKSDTQYF.

This chain links TRBV5-1 with TRBJ1-6, with D perhaps TRBD1 (5 bases). The V end was cut by 0 bases, the J end by 8 bases, with 12 bases between. The CDR3 length is 15 residues. Germline CDR1 is SGHRS and CDR2 is YFSETQ. The CDR3 here is CASSLASGRYSPLHF. CDR3 nucleotide sequence: TGCGCCAGCAGCTTGGCGTCAGGGAGGTATTCACCCCTCCACTTT.

The rearrangement links TRBV4-1 to TRBJ1-4, with D hard to call. CDR1 MGHRA and CDR2 YSYEKL come from the germline V gene. The ends were cut back, 2 bases at V and 4 bases at J, with 8 bases in the middle. CDR3 size: 14 residues. The DNA for the CDR3 is TGCGCCAGCAGCCAACGAGGTGGTAATGAAAAACTGTTTTTT. Its translation is CASSQRGGNEKLFF.

The chain joins TRBV19 to TRBJ1-5; TRBD1 might be the D (5 bases). Germline values: CDR1 LNHDA, CDR2 SQIVND (reference sequence). V was pared by 8 bases and J by 7 bases, with 18 bases between. The CDR3 extends over 14 amino acids. The DNA of the CDR3 is TGTGCCAGTCATCAGACAGCCTCTAAGCAGCCCCAGCATTTT. Residues: CASHQTASKQPQHF. The whole variable domain, filled in from reference TRBV19 and TRBJ1-5, reads DGGITQSPKYLFRKEGQNVTLSCEQNLNHDAMYWYRQDPGQGLRLIYYSQIVNDFQKGDIAEGYSVSREKKESFPLTVTSAQKNPTAFYLCASHQTASKQPQHFGDGTRLSIL.

The rearrangement uses TRBV9 and TRBJ2-3, with TRBD1 as a possible D gene (5 bases). The V gene's germline CDR1 is SGDLS and CDR2 YYNGEE. Trimming stripped 1 base from V and 0 bases from J, with 6 bases between. This CDR3 is built from 14 residues. DNA of the CDR3: TGTGCCAGCAGCGTAAAGGGGAGCACAGATACGCAGTATTTT. It translates to CASSVKGSTDTQYF.

This chain joins TRBV7-2 and TRBJ1-1; TRBD1 might be the D (6 bases). The CDR3 sequence is 14 residues long. V was trimmed by 3 bases and J by 0 bases, leaving 8 bases between them. CDR1 is SGHTA and CDR2 is FQGNSA in the germline V gene. The chain's CDR3 is CASSFGTMNTEAFF. CDR3 nucleotide sequence: TGTGCCAGCAGCTTTGGGACAATGAACACTGAAGCTTTCTTT.

This chain connects TRBV15 to TRBJ2-1, with 7 nucleotides matching TRBD2. Germline CDR1 LNHNV, CDR2 YYDKDF (reference sequence). There are 17 residues in the CDR3. V was pared by 5 bases and J by 0 bases, with 10 bases of the junction left unmatched. As DNA, the CDR3 is TGTGCCACCAGCTTGACTCTTCTAGCGGCCTCCTACAATGAGCAGTTCTTC. It translates to CATSLTLLAASYNEQFF.

The chain is built from TRBV30 and TRBJ2-7; 8 bases are a match to TRBD1. Germline values: CDR1 GTSNPN, CDR2 SVGIG (reference sequence). The V segment lost 2 bases and the J segment 5 bases; nucleotides outside the gene matches: 14. This CDR3 has 16 residues. The CDR3 spells CAWSRRGGQGANEQYF. DNA of the CDR3: TGTGCCTGGAGTAGAAGAGGGGGTCAGGGGGCTAACGAGCAGTACTTC.

This chain links TRBV30 with TRBJ1-1; the D is unclear. CDR3 length: 15 residues. CDR1 GTSNPN and CDR2 SVGIG come from the germline V gene (reference sequence). V lost 0 bases and J lost 4, with 15 bases in between. The CDR3 DNA sequence: TGTGCCTGGAGTGTCATTGGCGGGGAGGGCACTGAAGCTTTCTTT. Protein sequence: CAWSVIGGEGTEAFF.

This clone is a singleton in its sample. V usage is TRBV18 and J usage is TRBJ2-3; D gene ambiguous. CDR3 length: 15 residues. Trimming removed 2 bases from V and 0 bases from J, with 9 bases in between. Per the germline V gene, CDR1 is KGHSH and CDR2 is LQKENI. The CDR3 DNA is TGTGCCAGCTCACCAGTTGTAGCAAGCACAGATACGCAGTATTTT. Its protein is CASSPVVASTDTQYF.

J is TRBJ1-6 and V is TRBV19; D is possibly TRBD1 (5 bases). V was pared by 2 bases and J by 5 bases, with 10 bases between. Germline CDR1 and CDR2: LNHDA and SQIVND (reference sequence). This CDR3 is 15 amino acids long. The CDR3 nucleotides are TGTGCCAGTAGTATACAGGGTCCAGATAATTCACCCCTCCACTTT. Translation: CASSIQGPDNSPLHF.

The J gene is TRBJ1-6, the V gene TRBV5-6; no clear D. V lost 2 bases, J lost 7 bases, and 7 bases lay in between. Germline CDR1 is SGHDT and CDR2 is YYEEEE. The CDR3 length is 13 residues. DNA of the CDR3: TGTGCCAGCAGCTTACAATCAAATTCACCCCTCCACTTT. It is translated as CASSLQSNSPLHF.

The genes are TRBV6-5 and TRBJ2-7; D remains ambiguous. V was clipped by 10 bases and J by 2 bases, with 9 bases between them. The germline V gene has CDR1 MNHEY and CDR2 SVGAGI. The CDR3 is 11 residues long. The CDR3 DNA follows: TGTGCCATTAGTTCGCCCTACGAGCAGTACTTC. Its translation: CAISSPYEQYF.

This clone was detected only once. CDR3 bases: TGTGCCAGCAGCTTAGGACTAGCAGGAGAGACCCAGTACTTC. This encodes CASSLGLAGETQYF. The rearrangement joins TRBV7-2 to TRBJ2-5, with 7 positions matching TRBD2. CDR3 length: 14 amino acids. Germline CDR1 reads SGHTA; CDR2 reads FQGNSA. V lost 1 base, J lost 4 bases, and 3 bases stayed unmatched.

The chain uses TRBV30 and TRBJ1-2; no firm D call. V was pared by 4 bases and J by 6 bases, with 15 bases between. The germline V gene encodes CDR1 GTSNPN and CDR2 SVGIG (reference sequence). The CDR3 has 13 amino acids. This CDR3 is CAWNEVLADGYTF. In nucleotides, the CDR3 is TGTGCCTGGAATGAGGTTTTAGCCGATGGCTACACCTTC. Full variable domain (missing parts from reference TRBV30 and TRBJ1-2): SQTIHQWPATLVQPVGSPLSLECTVEGTSNPNLYWYRQAAGRGLQLLFYSVGIGQISSEVPQNLSASRPQDRQFILSSKKLLLSDSGFYLCAWNEVLADGYTFGSGTRLTVV.